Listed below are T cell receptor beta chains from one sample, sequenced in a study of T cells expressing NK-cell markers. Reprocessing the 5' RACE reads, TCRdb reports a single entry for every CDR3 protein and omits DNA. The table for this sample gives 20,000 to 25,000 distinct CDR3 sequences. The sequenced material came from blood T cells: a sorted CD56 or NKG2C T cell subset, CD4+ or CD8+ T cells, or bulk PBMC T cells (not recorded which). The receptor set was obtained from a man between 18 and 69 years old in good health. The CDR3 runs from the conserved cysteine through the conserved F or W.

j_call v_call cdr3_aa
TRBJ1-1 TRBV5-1 CASSLEPGGDTEAFF
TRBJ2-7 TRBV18 CASSLLPGLSTYEQYF
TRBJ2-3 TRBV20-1 CSAHPRVGVRDTQYF
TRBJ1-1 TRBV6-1 CASSTVGAGTEAFF
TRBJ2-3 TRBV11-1 CASSYPPRLAGVRDTQYF
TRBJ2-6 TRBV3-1 CASSSGLAGGLGANVLTF
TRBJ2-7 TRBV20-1 CSATSSSGGAGNEQYF
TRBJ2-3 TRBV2 CASSYWGTDTQYF
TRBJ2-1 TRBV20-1 CSARDKDRLWNEQFF
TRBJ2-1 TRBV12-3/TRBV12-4 CASNPSGRIYNEQFF
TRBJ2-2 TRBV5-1 CASSLGQGNTGELFF
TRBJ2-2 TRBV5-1 CASSETRLGNTGELFF
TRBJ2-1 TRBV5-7 CASSLTLADHNEQFF
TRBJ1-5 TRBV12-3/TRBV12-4 CASTTIQGQPQHF
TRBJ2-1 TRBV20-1 CSARTKGWGEQFF
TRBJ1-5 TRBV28 CASSLGTYSNQPQHF
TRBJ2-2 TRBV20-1 CSARLRGGRIGELFF